Shown below are 19 T cell receptor beta chains from a single sample sequenced in a study of identical twins. MiXCR was run by TCRdb on the 5' RACE reads, yielding one entry per CDR3 protein. This table holds hundreds of thousands of distinct CDR3 sequences, roughly 6% found once. The sequencing input was naive T cells sorted from blood. The receptors here all came from a man between 18 and 35 years old in good health.

To note about this clonotype: Here the CDR3 omits its conserved ending phenylalanine or tryptophan, so a read error is the likely source. V usage is TRBV5-1 and J usage is TRBJ2-6, with unresolved D. This CDR3 is 16 amino acids long. Trimming took 5 bases from V and 0 from J, leaving 12 bases between them. Germline V gene sequence: CDR1 SGHRS, CDR2 YFSETQ. The CDR3 loop is CASRWAGSSGANVLTY. In DNA form, the CDR3 reads TGCGCCAGCAGGTGGGCAGGAAGCTCTGGGGCCAACGTCCTGACTTAC.

A few counts support this clonotype. The chain combines TRBV25-1 with TRBJ1-1, with D perhaps TRBD1 (5 bases). This CDR3 spans 15 amino acids. Looked up from germline, CDR1 is MGHDK and CDR2 is SYGVNS. Trimming stripped 6 bases from V and 3 bases from J, with 17 bases between. CDR3 amino acids: CASRKGTGTDTEAFF. The CDR3 DNA reads TGTGCCAGCAGGAAGGGGACCGGCACTGACACTGAAGCTTTCTTT.

Many counts were recorded for this clonotype. V is TRBV6-5 and J is TRBJ2-1; D is possibly TRBD1 or TRBD2 (5 bases each). The CDR3 covers 13 residues. Germline CDR1 is MNHEY and CDR2 is SVGAGI. Trimming took 3 bases from V and 8 from J, leaving 11 bases between them. CDR3 loop: CASSYSGTDEQFF. The CDR3 DNA follows: TGTGCCAGCAGTTATTCGGGGACGGATGAGCAGTTCTTC.

This clonotype has a count of ten or more. In nucleotides, the CDR3 is TGCGCCAGCAGCCAATCCCTTGGTTTTGCCTCTGGGGCCAACGTCCTGACTTTC. Its translation: CASSQSLGFASGANVLTF. The J gene is TRBJ2-6, the V gene TRBV4-3; D unresolved. This CDR3 contains 18 residues. Trimming cost V 2 bases and J 0 bases, with 14 bases left between them. In germline, CDR1 is LGHNA, CDR2 YSLEER.

This clonotype was observed a handful of times. This chain links TRBV29-1 with TRBJ2-3, with unresolved D. Trimming pared 4 bases from V and 3 bases from J, leaving 5 bases between. The germline V gene has CDR1 SQVTM and CDR2 ANQGSEA. The CDR3 extends over 11 amino acids. CDR3 amino acids: CSVGMTDTQYF. In DNA form, the CDR3 reads TGCAGCGTTGGTATGACAGATACGCAGTATTTT.

This clonotype was recorded at least ten times. The J gene is TRBJ2-1, the V gene TRBV4-2; D possibly matches TRBD1 or TRBD2 (7 bases each). This CDR3 is built from 14 residues. Looked up from germline, CDR1 is LGHNA and CDR2 is YNFKEQ. V shed 2 bases and J shed 8 bases, with 13 bases lying between them. CDR3 sequence reads: CASSQTRGGYEQFF. CDR3 DNA sequence: TGTGCCAGCAGCCAAACCAGGGGGGGATATGAGCAGTTCTTC.

This clonotype was observed at least ten times. The chain has TRBV6-5 and TRBJ1-5; the D is unclear. CDR3 length equals 14 residues. The V gene lost 3 bases and the J gene lost 3 bases, with 9 bases spanning the gap. CDR1 MNHEY and CDR2 SVGAGI come from the germline V gene. The CDR3: CASSYPETNQPQHF. CDR3 coding DNA: TGTGCCAGCAGTTATCCGGAGACCAATCAGCCCCAGCATTTT.

A note on this clonotype: One base away lies a much larger clone, so this may be a sequencing read error. The chain links TRBV20-1 to TRBJ2-1, with TRBD2 matching over 8 bases. This CDR3 spans 14 amino acids. Germline V CDR1 and CDR2: DFQATT, SNEGSKA (reference sequence). The CDR3 DNA is TGCAGTGCTAGACCCGGGAGGGCCTACAATGGGCAGTTCTTC. This translates into CSARPGRAYNGQFF.

This clonotype was seen at least ten times. The chain recombines TRBV15 with TRBJ1-1; D call uncertain. The germline CDR1 and CDR2 sequences are LNHNV and YYDKDF (reference sequence). The CDR3 runs to 14 residues. The V end was cut by 5 bases, the J end by 0 bases, with 10 bases between. The CDR3 here is CATSSSVMNTEAFF. The CDR3 DNA is TGTGCCACCAGCTCCTCAGTCATGAACACTGAAGCTTTCTTT.

This clonotype was recorded at least ten times. The chain combines TRBV20-1 with TRBJ1-5; 7 bases agree with TRBD1. Germline assignment: CDR1 DFQATT and CDR2 SNEGSKA (reference sequence). This CDR3 has 12 residues. With V trimmed by 7 bases and J by 4 bases, 4 bases remained unmatched. The CDR3: CSGQGGNQPQHF. The CDR3, as DNA: TGCAGTGGACAGGGAGGTAATCAGCCCCAGCATTTT.

This clonotype was seen at least ten times. The chain couples TRBV29-1 to TRBJ1-1; D gene ambiguous. This CDR3 is built from 10 residues. V was pared by 7 bases and J by 8 bases, with 11 bases between. CDR1 SQVTM and CDR2 ANQGSEA come from the germline V gene. This chain's CDR3 is CSALAGEAFF. In DNA, the CDR3 is TGCAGCGCCCTTGCAGGCGAAGCTTTCTTT. The variable domain in full, with the rest retrieved from reference TRBV29-1 and TRBJ1-1, is SAVISQKPSRDICQRGTSLTIQCQVDSQVTMMFWYRQQPGQSLTLIATANQGSEATYESGFVIDKFPISRPNLTFSTLTVSNMSPEDSSIYLCSALAGEAFFGQGTRLTVV.

This clonotype has at least ten counts. The rearrangement uses TRBV11-3 and TRBJ2-3; 9 bases match TRBD2. Germline lookup yields CDR1 SGHNT and CDR2 YENEEA. The CDR3 covers 18 residues. V was clipped by 5 bases and J by 5 bases; unmatched bases: 17. CDR3 amino acids: CASSGRLAAQLMGDTQYF. Here the CDR3 DNA reads TGTGCCAGCAGCGGGAGACTAGCGGCACAATTAATGGGAGATACGCAGTATTTT. Variable domain in full (rest from reference TRBV11-3 and TRBJ2-3): EAGVVQSPRYKIIEKKQPVAFWCNPISGHNTLYWYLQNLGQGPELLIRYENEEAVDDSQLPKDRFSAERLKGVDSTLKIQPAELGDSAVYLCASSGRLAAQLMGDTQYFGPGTRLTVL.

This clonotype was seen a handful of times. The CDR3 region is CASSFEDTLLDEQFF. CDR3 nucleotide sequence: TGTGCCAGCAGTTTTGAGGATACCCTTTTGGATGAGCAGTTCTTC. V is TRBV12-3 or TRBV12-4 and J is TRBJ2-1; D not certain. The V end was cut by 3 bases, the J end by 8 bases, with 17 bases between. This CDR3 has 15 amino acids.

The rearrangement links TRBV20-1 to TRBJ1-3; D is unclear. Trimming removed 2 bases from V and 4 bases from J, with 6 bases in between. Germline V gives CDR1 DFQATT, CDR2 SNEGSKA (reference sequence). The CDR3 is made up of 12 amino acids. CDR3 DNA: TGCAGTGCTAGACAAAAGGGAAACACCATATATTTT. This encodes CSARQKGNTIYF.

This clonotype was detected only a few times. The gene calls are TRBV20-1 and TRBJ1-5, with D hard to call. Germline assignment: CDR1 DFQATT and CDR2 SNEGSKA (reference sequence). The V gene lost 2 bases and the J gene lost 4 bases, with 15 bases spanning the gap. The CDR3 sequence is 15 residues long. This CDR3 reads CSARIRVGRNQPQHF. As DNA, the CDR3 is TGCAGTGCTAGAATTAGGGTCGGAAGAAATCAGCCCCAGCATTTT.

This clonotype was detected ten times or more. The chain links TRBV15 to TRBJ2-7; D unresolved. V was cut by 2 bases and J by 3 bases, with 8 bases left in between. CDR1 LNHNV and CDR2 YYDKDF come from the germline V gene (reference sequence). CDR3 length: 13 residues. CDR3 region: CATSRNPNYEQYF. The DNA for the CDR3 is TGTGCCACCAGCAGAAACCCCAACTACGAGCAGTACTTC.

This clonotype occurred many times. V usage is TRBV10-3 and J usage is TRBJ2-7, with D perhaps matching TRBD2 (6 bases). The CDR3 contains 15 residues. The germline CDR1 and CDR2 sequences are ENHRY and SYGVKD. Deletions cut 9 bases from V and 7 bases from J, with 25 bases between. CDR3 residues: CAILRRDLGGWEQYF. CDR3 in DNA: TGTGCCATTCTCCGCCGGGACTTAGGCGGTTGGGAGCAGTACTTC.

Ten or more counts support this clonotype. This chain uses TRBV10-3 with TRBJ2-7; a weak D match, TRBD2 (6 bases). The CDR3 sequence is 15 residues long. V lost 7 bases to trimming and J lost 4 bases, with 20 bases between them. The germline V gene encodes CDR1 ENHRY and CDR2 SYGVKD. The CDR3 is CAINGGTPEIYEQYV. The CDR3 region has the DNA TGTGCCATCAATGGAGGGACCCCGGAGATATACGAGCAGTACGTC.

The V gene is TRBV28, the J gene TRBJ2-5, with TRBD2 as a possible D gene (6 bases). This CDR3 is built from 17 residues. CDR1 and CDR2 from the germline V gene are MDHEN and SYDVKM. Trimming took 1 base from V and 5 from J, leaving 20 bases between them. CDR3 residues: CASSLYRGRRVIETQYF. Here the CDR3 DNA reads TGTGCCAGCAGTTTATACCGAGGAAGGAGGGTGATTGAGACCCAGTACTTC. Full variable domain (outside the CDR3, taken from reference TRBV28 and TRBJ2-5): DVKVTQSSRYLVKRTGEKVFLECVQDMDHENMFWYRQDPGLGLRLIYFSYDVKMKEKGDIPEGYSVSREKKERFSLILESASTNQTSMYLCASSLYRGRRVIETQYFGPGTRLLVL.